The 30 T cell receptor beta chains reported below all come from one sample, sequenced in a study of T cell changes during pregnancy in multiple sclerosis. Assay: immunoSEQ multiplex PCR; the TCRdb copy retains only in-frame clones and omits some. The data hold 95,000 to 100,000 clones, with 91% observed a single time. The source was peripheral blood, collected in the second trimester of pregnancy. The receptors were sampled from a female donor with multiple sclerosis, enrolled in a pregnancy study.

The CDR3 region is CASSSGRLAGYNEQFF. In DNA form, the CDR3 reads TGTGCCAGCAGTTCCGGTAGACTAGCGGGATACAATGAGCAGTTCTTC. The chain uses TRBV9 and TRBJ2-1, with 11 bases fitting TRBD2. J lost 4 bases, V lost 5 bases, and 8 bases had no gene match. The germline CDR1 and CDR2 sequences are SGDLS and YYNGEE. The CDR3 runs 16 residues.

The gene calls are TRBV28 and TRBJ1-2, with no clear D. Germline-derived CDR1 and CDR2 are MDHEN and SYDVKM. The length of the CDR3 is 12 residues. Trimming took off 9 bases at V and 9 bases at J, with 17 bases between the two ends. CDR3 DNA: TGTGCCAGTACAGCAGGCAACCTTCGCTACACCTTC. This translates into CASTAGNLRYTF.

The chain uses TRBV7-9 and TRBJ2-3; 10 bases align to TRBD2. The J segment lost 3 bases and the V segment lost 7 bases, leaving 4 bases of the junction unmatched. CDR3 length equals 14 residues. The germline gives CDR1 SEHNR, CDR2 FQNEAQ (reference sequence). CDR3 loop: CASMKREGTDTQYF. CDR3 DNA: TGTGCCAGCATGAAGCGGGAGGGGACAGATACGCAGTATTTT.

To note about this clone: Additional DNA sequences in this sample encode the identical CDR3. The chain uses TRBV5-1 and TRBJ2-5; the match to TRBD1 covers 9 bases. Trimming took 0 bases from V and 5 from J; bases not matched to a gene: 5. Germline CDR1 SGHRS, CDR2 YFSETQ. The CDR3 totals 15 residues. For the CDR3, the DNA is TGCGCCAGCAGCTTGGGGGACAGGGAGGGGGAGACCCAGTACTTC. This translates into CASSLGDREGETQYF.

The chain employs TRBV2 and TRBJ2-1, with 13 bases aligning to TRBD2. With V trimmed by 5 bases and J by 8 bases, 18 bases remained unmatched. The length of the CDR3 is 19 residues. The V gene's germline CDR1 is SNHLY and CDR2 FYNNEI. This CDR3 is CASSLGTNFGLAGADEQFF. Here the CDR3 DNA reads TGTGCCAGCAGTCTGGGGACAAACTTCGGACTAGCGGGAGCCGATGAGCAGTTCTTC.

The chain uses TRBV28 and TRBJ1-2; D is unclear. The CDR3 length is 12 residues. The V end was cut by 6 bases, the J end by 4 bases, with 9 bases between. Per the germline V gene, CDR1 is MDHEN and CDR2 is SYDVKM. The CDR3 is CASRDTVYGYTF. CDR3 DNA sequence: TGTGCCAGCAGAGACACAGTCTATGGCTACACCTTC.

The rearrangement joins TRBV28 to TRBJ2-5; 11 bases are shared with TRBD1. Trimming cost V 1 base and J 8 bases; bases outside gene matches: 6. CDR3 size: 15 residues. Germline V lookup: CDR1 MDHEN, CDR2 SYDVKM. CDR3 amino acids: CASSLLGQGARTQYF. The CDR3 DNA is TGTGCCAGCAGTTTATTAGGACAGGGGGCGCGAACCCAGTACTTC.

The chain joins TRBV30 to TRBJ2-7; 9 bases agree with TRBD1. CDR3 size: 15 residues. V shed 5 bases and J 7 bases; nucleotides not matched to a gene: 15. Germline loops: CDR1 GTSNPN, CDR2 SVGIG (reference sequence). CDR3 in amino acids: CAWEEPGQGGGEQYF. CDR3 nucleotides: TGTGCCTGGGAGGAACCGGGACAGGGTGGTGGAGAGCAGTACTTC.

The chain joins TRBV27 to TRBJ2-1; tentative D call: TRBD2 (6 bases). Trimming took off 3 bases at V and 2 bases at J, with 20 bases between the two ends. This CDR3 spans 18 amino acids. Germline V gene sequence: CDR1 MNHEY, CDR2 SMNVEV (reference sequence). CDR3 in amino acids: CASSFYPQTTRAYNEQFF. For the CDR3, the DNA is TGTGCCAGCAGTTTTTATCCCCAGACGACTAGAGCCTACAATGAGCAGTTCTTC.

The CDR3 nucleotides are TGTGCCAGCAGCTTAGGTCGACTAGCGGTCCCCCAGGGGGCCTACGAGCAGTACTTC. Its protein product is CASSLGRLAVPQGAYEQYF. The V and J genes are TRBV11-2 and TRBJ2-7; 9 bases fit TRBD2. V shed 1 base, J shed 2 bases, and the junction held 15 bases outside the gene matches. This CDR3 contains 19 residues. Germline CDR1 and CDR2: SGHAT and FQNNGV.

The V and J genes are TRBV5-3 and TRBJ2-5; 7 bases fit TRBD1. TRBV5-3 is reported as an ORF; its role is uncertain. The CDR3 length is 13 residues. Losses at the gene ends were 3 bases for V and 3 bases for J; bases not matched to a gene: 2. CDR3 loop: CARSSGTEETQYF. The DNA of the CDR3 is TGTGCCAGAAGCTCCGGGACAGAAGAGACCCAGTACTTC.

The sample holds a few counts of this clone. Here the CDR3 reads CASSYSREGPNQPQHF. In DNA, the CDR3 is TGTGCCAGCAGTTACTCGAGGGAAGGTCCAAATCAGCCCCAGCATTTT. The chain has TRBV6-6 and TRBJ1-5; D unclear. This CDR3 has 16 residues. Per the germline V gene, CDR1 is MNHNY and CDR2 is SVGAGI (reference sequence). With 0 bases removed from V and 4 bases from J, the gap between germline ends came to 13 bases.

The chain uses TRBV7-9 and TRBJ2-1; D uncertain. Germline V CDR1 and CDR2: SEHNR, FQNEAQ (reference sequence). Trimming took 4 bases from V and 9 from J, leaving 19 bases between them. The length of the CDR3 is 15 residues. The chain's CDR3 is CASSSPQSRLAEQFF. CDR3 nucleotides: TGTGCCAGCAGCTCCCCGCAGTCTAGATTGGCTGAGCAGTTCTTC. Supplemented by reference TRBV7-9 and TRBJ2-1, the full variable domain reads DTGVSQNPRHKITKRGQNVTFRCDPISEHNRLYWYRQTLGQGPEFLTYFQNEAQLEKSRLLSDRFSAERPKGSFSTLEIQRTEQGDSAMYLCASSSPQSRLAEQFFGPGTRLTVL.

The J gene is TRBJ2-5, the V gene TRBV5-5, with D possibly being TRBD1 (5 bases). V was clipped by 0 bases and J by 2 bases, with 14 bases between them. This CDR3 contains 16 residues. CDR1 is SGHKS, CDR2 YYEKEE, per germline (reference sequence). The CDR3 region is CASSLEWTTRQETQYF. The CDR3 DNA sequence: TGTGCCAGCAGCTTGGAATGGACAACTCGTCAAGAGACCCAGTACTTC.

Of note for this clone: One end of the junction does not line up with germline, which may come from a read error. The V and J genes are TRBV7-2 and TRBJ2-7; TRBD2 matches at 9 bases. CDR1 and CDR2 (germline): SGHTA, FQGNSA. The CDR3 has 11 amino acids. CDR3 DNA sequence: TGTGCCAGCAGCTTAGTGGGACTAGCTTATTTC. Protein sequence: CASSLVGLAYF.

CDR3 nucleotide sequence: TGTGCCAGCAGCTTCTACAAACCGGGACTAGCGGTCACCGGGGAGCTGTTTTTT. Encoded protein: CASSFYKPGLAVTGELFF. The V call is TRBV7-9, the J call TRBJ2-2; 11 nucleotides line up with TRBD2. CDR1 and CDR2 from the germline V gene are SEHNR and FQNEAQ (reference sequence). The ends lost 3 bases at V and 4 bases at J; junction bases unmatched: 10. The CDR3 extends over 18 amino acids.

This chain uses TRBV6-1 with TRBJ2-5; D might be TRBD2 (5 bases). The CDR3 is made up of 15 amino acids. The germline V gene has CDR1 MNHNS and CDR2 SASEGT. Trimming pared 11 bases from V and 5 bases from J, leaving 24 bases between. In nucleotides, the CDR3 is TGTGCCGGCCATCCCTTGGACCCATGGGAGGAGACCCAGTACTTC. This codes for CAGHPLDPWEETQYF.

The gene calls are TRBV6-5 and TRBJ2-3, with D tentatively TRBD2 (5 bases). Germline CDR1 is MNHEY and CDR2 is SVGAGI. The CDR3 extends over 14 amino acids. V lost 2 bases and J 5 bases, leaving 11 bases between the germline ends. The CDR3 DNA follows: TGTGCCAGCAGTTACAGGCTAGCCAGAGATACGCAGTATTTT. This codes for CASSYRLARDTQYF.

The count of this clone is one. The V call is TRBV27, the J call TRBJ1-1; D is undetermined. Trimming pared 3 bases from V and 2 bases from J, leaving 7 bases between. The germline gives CDR1 MNHEY, CDR2 SMNVEV (reference sequence). This CDR3 region has 13 residues. CDR3 amino acids: CASSFSKNTEAFF. The CDR3 coding sequence is TGTGCCAGCAGTTTTAGTAAAAACACTGAAGCTTTCTTT.

The rearrangement links TRBV20-1 to TRBJ1-1, with a possible D match to TRBD1 (6 bases). There are 11 residues in the CDR3. Trimming removed 2 bases at V and 10 bases at J, with 11 bases between. Germline CDR1 and CDR2: DFQATT and SNEGSKA (reference sequence). CDR3 amino acids: CSARPGAVAFF. CDR3 nucleotide sequence: TGCAGTGCTAGACCAGGGGCGGTAGCTTTCTTT.

CDR3 sequence: CASSGREGASGANVLTF. DNA of the CDR3: TGTGCCAGCAGCGGCAGAGAGGGGGCGTCTGGGGCCAACGTCCTGACTTTC. The chain links TRBV9 to TRBJ2-6; 7 bases align to TRBD1. The length of the CDR3 is 17 residues. Germline loops: CDR1 SGDLS, CDR2 YYNGEE. Trimming cost V 3 bases and J 1 base; bases outside gene matches: 7.

This clone was observed a single time. The junction and the germline gene differ at one end; a read error may be behind it. The chain carries TRBV7-7 and TRBJ2-5; D unclear. The CDR3 length is 15 residues. Looked up from germline, CDR1 is SSHAT and CDR2 is FNYEAQ (reference sequence). The CDR3 DNA follows: TGTGCTAGCAGCTTAGTTATGTCCCCGGGAGAGACCCAGTACTTC. It codes for CASSLVMSPGETQYF.

This clone was seen a single time. This sequence joins TRBV5-1 and TRBJ2-2; the match to TRBD2 covers 9 bases. The CDR3 has 15 residues. Looked up from germline, CDR1 is SGHRS and CDR2 is YFSETQ. Trimming took 0 bases from V and 3 from J; bases not matched to a gene: 0. The CDR3, as DNA: TGCGCCAGCAGCTTGGGACTAGCGGACACCGGGGAGCTGTTTTTT. Translating gives CASSLGLADTGELFF.

Written as DNA, the CDR3 is TGTGCCAGCAGCGCGAGAGGCCCAACTGGGGCCAACGTCCTGACTTTC. Its translation is CASSARGPTGANVLTF. The chain uses TRBV7-9 and TRBJ2-6; D uncertain. CDR3 size: 16 residues. Between the trimmed V and J ends, which lost 5 bases and 2 bases, there was a span of 13 bases. Germline V CDR1 and CDR2: SEHNR, FQNEAQ (reference sequence).

The V gene is TRBV6-1, the J gene TRBJ2-5; possible D gene TRBD2, 5 bases. V was pared by 9 bases and J by 5 bases, with 19 bases between. Germline assignment: CDR1 MNHNS and CDR2 SASEGT. This CDR3 has 14 amino acids. CDR3 sequence reads: CASWPGGTWETQYF. The CDR3 region has the DNA TGTGCCAGTTGGCCAGGAGGAACCTGGGAGACCCAGTACTTC.

The chain couples TRBV27 to TRBJ2-7; 14 nucleotides agree with TRBD2. This CDR3 has 15 amino acids. Germline CDR1 reads MNHEY; CDR2 reads SMNVEV (reference sequence). J gave up 3 bases and V 5 bases, and 3 bases lay outside the gene matches. CDR3 amino acids: CASSLGTSGSYEQYF. In DNA, the CDR3 is TGTGCCAGCAGTCTCGGGACTAGCGGGAGCTACGAGCAGTACTTC.

This chain connects TRBV27 to TRBJ2-3, with 8 bases matching TRBD1. This CDR3 has 15 residues. V lost 5 bases, J lost 5 bases, and 9 bases stayed unmatched. The V gene's germline CDR1 is MNHEY and CDR2 SMNVEV (reference sequence). In DNA form, the CDR3 reads TGTGCCAGCAGTGCCGGGACAGGCGGCGGAGATACGCAGTATTTT. Its translation: CASSAGTGGGDTQYF.

This chain connects TRBV7-8 to TRBJ2-7; the D gene is possibly TRBD1 (5 bases). Trimming cost V 2 bases and J 0 bases, with 14 bases left between them. Germline V gene sequence: CDR1 SGHVS, CDR2 FQNEAQ. The CDR3 is 16 residues long. CDR3 sequence reads: CASSLLSGASSYEQYF. Written as DNA, the CDR3 is TGTGCCAGCAGCTTACTTTCTGGGGCAAGCTCCTACGAGCAGTACTTC.

V gene TRBV7-2 combines with J gene TRBJ1-5, with unresolved D. Germline assignment: CDR1 SGHTA and CDR2 FQGNSA. The length of the CDR3 is 16 residues. V shed 0 bases and J shed 0 bases, with 9 bases lying between them. CDR3 amino acids: CASSLAATYSNQPQHF. CDR3 sequence (DNA): TGTGCCAGCAGCTTAGCCGCCACTTATAGCAATCAGCCCCAGCATTTT.

This clone was seen once. This chain links TRBV19 with TRBJ1-2; a weak D match, TRBD1 (6 bases). Germline-derived CDR1 and CDR2 are LNHDA and SQIVND (reference sequence). The CDR3 contains 14 residues. The V and J ends lost 6 bases and 5 bases respectively, with 16 bases between them. This CDR3 reads CASRPTGQPYGYTF. The CDR3 DNA follows: TGTGCCAGTAGACCGACAGGTCAGCCTTATGGCTACACCTTC.